The present entry profiles one T cell receptor beta chain with its context. The data were taken from a study of control samples from healthy donors and cancer patients. With 2 bases removed from V and 3 bases from J, the gap between germline ends came to 14 bases. Germline CDR1 reads SGHDT; CDR2 reads YYEEEE. The CDR3 is 15 residues long. Assay used: immunoSEQ multiplex PCR; TCRdb lists only in-frame clones, some missing. In the table there are about 28,000 clones, around nine tenths of which are singletons. J is TRBJ2-5 and V is TRBV5-6; maybe TRBD2 (7 bases). Material: PBMCs. This TCR came from a woman aged 40-49 years with lung cancer. This CDR3 reads CASSFREEGEETQYF. The CDR3 DNA reads TGTGCCAGCAGCTTCCGGGAGGAGGGGGAAGAGACCCAGTACTTC.